This TCR beta chain was recorded in a study of shared clonotypes between healthy human individuals. The overall study: Used for every donor were three CD4 naive, three CD4 memory, two CD8 naive and one CD8 memory plate. Whole-study results and caveats: On the whole, naive subsets had larger estimated richness than memory subsets had. For sorted subsets, rarefaction showed incomplete sequencing despite large depth.

TCRdb's table, derived via immunoSEQ multiplex PCR, lists solely in-frame clones and lacks some. The sample yields over 750,000 clones, approximately 96% seen once. CD8 cells classed as naive were CD45RO-negative and positively selected for CCR7, excluding terminally differentiated effector memory CD45RA+ cells. Adult donors, all healthy and HIV-negative, had no recent acute infections or vaccinations. This clone was observed a single time. Its specificity is not known. The TCR comes from a man younger than 40 in good health. The sequencing input was naive CD8+ T cells sorted from blood.

CDR3: CASSLARNTEAFF. The CDR3 DNA is TGTGCCAGCAGCTTAGCGAGGAACACTGAAGCTTTCTTT. V is TRBV7-9 and J is TRBJ1-1; D not certain. Per the germline V gene, CDR1 is SEHNR and CDR2 is FQNEAQ (reference sequence). The ends were cut back, 0 bases at V and 1 base at J, with 3 bases in the middle. This CDR3 comprises 13 residues.